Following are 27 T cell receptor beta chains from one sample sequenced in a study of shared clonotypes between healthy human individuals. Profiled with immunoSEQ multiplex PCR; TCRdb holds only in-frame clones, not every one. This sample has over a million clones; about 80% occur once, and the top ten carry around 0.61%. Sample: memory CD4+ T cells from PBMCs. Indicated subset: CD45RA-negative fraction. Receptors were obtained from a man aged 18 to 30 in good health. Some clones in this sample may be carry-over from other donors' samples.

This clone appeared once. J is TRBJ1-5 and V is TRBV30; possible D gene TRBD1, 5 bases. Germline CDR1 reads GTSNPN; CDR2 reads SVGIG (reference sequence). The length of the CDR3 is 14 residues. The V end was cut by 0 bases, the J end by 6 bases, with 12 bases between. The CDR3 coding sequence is TGTGCCTGGAGTGTACTCCAGGGCGCTCAGCCCCAGCATTTT. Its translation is CAWSVLQGAQPQHF.

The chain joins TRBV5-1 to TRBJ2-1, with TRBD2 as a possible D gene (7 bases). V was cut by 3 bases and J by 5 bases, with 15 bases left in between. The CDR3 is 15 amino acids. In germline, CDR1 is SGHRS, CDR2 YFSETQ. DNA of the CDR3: TGCGCCAGCAGCTGGGGGGGCCTCCGGGACAATGAGCAGTTCTTC. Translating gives CASSWGGLRDNEQFF.

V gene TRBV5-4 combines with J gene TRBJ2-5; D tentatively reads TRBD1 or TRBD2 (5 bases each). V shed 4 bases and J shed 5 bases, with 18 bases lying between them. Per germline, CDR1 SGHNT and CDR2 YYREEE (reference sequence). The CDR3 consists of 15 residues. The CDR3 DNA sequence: TGTGCCAGCAGCGAGGGACGCCCGGTCGGGGAGACCCAGTACTTC. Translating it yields CASSEGRPVGETQYF.

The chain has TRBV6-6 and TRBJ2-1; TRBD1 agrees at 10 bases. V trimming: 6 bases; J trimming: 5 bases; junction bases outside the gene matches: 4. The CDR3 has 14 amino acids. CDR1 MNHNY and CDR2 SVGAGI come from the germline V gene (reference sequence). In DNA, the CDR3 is TGTGCCAGCAGCGGGGACAGGGGAAACAATGAGCAGTTCTTC. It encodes CASSGDRGNNEQFF.

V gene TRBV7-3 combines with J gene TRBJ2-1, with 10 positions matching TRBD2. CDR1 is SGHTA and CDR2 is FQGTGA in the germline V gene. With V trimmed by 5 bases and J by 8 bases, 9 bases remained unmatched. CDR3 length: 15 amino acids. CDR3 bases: TGTGCCAGCAGCCCTCATGGACTAGCGGTCGATGAGCAGTTCTTC. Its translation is CASSPHGLAVDEQFF. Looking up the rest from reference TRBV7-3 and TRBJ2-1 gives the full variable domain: GAGVSQTPSNKVTEKGKYVELRCDPISGHTALYWYRQSLGQGPEFLIYFQGTGAADDSGLPNDRFFAVRPEGSVSTLKIQRTERGDSAVYLCASSPHGLAVDEQFFGPGTRLTVL.

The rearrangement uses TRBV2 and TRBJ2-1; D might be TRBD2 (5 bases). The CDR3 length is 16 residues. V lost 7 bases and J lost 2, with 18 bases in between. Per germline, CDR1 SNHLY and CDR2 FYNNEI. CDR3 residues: CASKWGTGSPYNEQFF. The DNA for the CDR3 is TGTGCCAGCAAGTGGGGTACGGGATCCCCCTACAATGAGCAGTTCTTC.

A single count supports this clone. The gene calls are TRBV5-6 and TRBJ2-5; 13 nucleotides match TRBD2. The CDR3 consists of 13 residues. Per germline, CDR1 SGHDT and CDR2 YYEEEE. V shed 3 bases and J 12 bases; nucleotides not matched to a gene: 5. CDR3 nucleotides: TGTGCCAGCAGCTGGGGGACTAGCGGGAATAAGTACTTC. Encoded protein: CASSWGTSGNKYF. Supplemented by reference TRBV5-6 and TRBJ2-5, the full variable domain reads DAGVTQSPTHLIKTRGQQVTLRCSPKSGHDTVSWYQQALGQGPQFIFQYYEEEERQRGNFPDRFSGHQFPNYSSELNVNALLLGDSALYLCASSWGTSGNKYFGPGTRLLVL.

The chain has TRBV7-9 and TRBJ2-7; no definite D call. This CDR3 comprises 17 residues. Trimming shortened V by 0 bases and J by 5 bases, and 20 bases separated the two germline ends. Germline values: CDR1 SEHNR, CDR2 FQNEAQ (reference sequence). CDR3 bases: TGTGCCAGCAGCTTAGCGGAATGGGTAACGACGGTCCACGAGCAGTACTTC. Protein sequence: CASSLAEWVTTVHEQYF.

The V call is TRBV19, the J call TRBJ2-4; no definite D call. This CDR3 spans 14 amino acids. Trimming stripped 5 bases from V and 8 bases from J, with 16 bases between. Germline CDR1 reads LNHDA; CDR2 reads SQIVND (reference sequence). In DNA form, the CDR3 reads TGTGCCAGTAGTCCCCAACAGAGTAGTGACATTCAGTACTTC. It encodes CASSPQQSSDIQYF.

The CDR3 bases are TGCGCCAGCAGCCCAGGGGAAATCGCAGATACGCAGTATTTT. Translating it yields CASSPGEIADTQYF. This chain links TRBV5-1 with TRBJ2-3; possibly TRBD1 for D (6 bases). The CDR3 loop spans 14 amino acids. The V and J ends lost 4 bases and 4 bases respectively, with 13 bases between them. Germline CDR1 SGHRS, CDR2 YFSETQ.

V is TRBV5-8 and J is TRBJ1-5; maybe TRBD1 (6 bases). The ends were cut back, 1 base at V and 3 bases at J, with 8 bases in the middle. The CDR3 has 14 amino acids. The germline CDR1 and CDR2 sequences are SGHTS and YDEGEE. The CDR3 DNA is TGTGCCAGCAGCTTGACAGGGAACAATCAGCCCCAGCATTTT. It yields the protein CASSLTGNNQPQHF.

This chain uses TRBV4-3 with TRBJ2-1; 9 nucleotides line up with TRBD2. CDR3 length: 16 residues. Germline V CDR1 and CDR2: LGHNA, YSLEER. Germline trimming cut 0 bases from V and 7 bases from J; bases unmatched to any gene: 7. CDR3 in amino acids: CASSQEEASGTNEQFF. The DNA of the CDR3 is TGCGCCAGCAGCCAAGAAGAGGCTAGCGGGACGAATGAGCAGTTCTTC.

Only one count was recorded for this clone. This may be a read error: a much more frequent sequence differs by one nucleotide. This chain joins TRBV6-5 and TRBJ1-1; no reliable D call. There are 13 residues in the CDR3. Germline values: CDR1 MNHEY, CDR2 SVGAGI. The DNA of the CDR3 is TGTGCCAGCAGTCGGATCACGAACATTGAAGCTTTCTTT. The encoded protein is CASSRITNIEAFF.

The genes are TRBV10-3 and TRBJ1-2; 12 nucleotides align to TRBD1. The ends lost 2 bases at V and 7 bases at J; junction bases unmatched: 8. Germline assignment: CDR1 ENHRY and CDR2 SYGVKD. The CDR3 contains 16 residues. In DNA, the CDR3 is TGTGCCATCAGTGAGCCGGGACAGGGGGCTCAGGGTGGCTACACCTTC. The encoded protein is CAISEPGQGAQGGYTF.

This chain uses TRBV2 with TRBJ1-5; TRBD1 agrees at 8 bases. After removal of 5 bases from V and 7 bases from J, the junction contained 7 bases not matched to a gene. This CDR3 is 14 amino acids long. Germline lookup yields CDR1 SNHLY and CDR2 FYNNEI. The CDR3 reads CASSRQGLRQPQHF. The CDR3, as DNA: TGTGCCAGCAGTAGACAGGGGTTGCGGCAGCCCCAGCATTTT.

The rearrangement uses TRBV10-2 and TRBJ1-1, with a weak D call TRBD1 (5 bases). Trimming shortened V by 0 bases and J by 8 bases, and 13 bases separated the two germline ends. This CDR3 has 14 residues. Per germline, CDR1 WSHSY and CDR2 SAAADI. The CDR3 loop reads CASSESAGITEAFF. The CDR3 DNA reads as TGCGCCAGCAGTGAGTCCGCAGGGATTACCGAAGCTTTCTTT.

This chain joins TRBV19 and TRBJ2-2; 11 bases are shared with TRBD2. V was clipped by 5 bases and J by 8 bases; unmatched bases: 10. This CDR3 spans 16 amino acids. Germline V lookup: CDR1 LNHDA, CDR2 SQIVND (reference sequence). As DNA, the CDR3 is TGTGCCAGTAGTCCCCGACTAGCGGGAAGTATAGGGGAGCTGTTTTTT. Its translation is CASSPRLAGSIGELFF.

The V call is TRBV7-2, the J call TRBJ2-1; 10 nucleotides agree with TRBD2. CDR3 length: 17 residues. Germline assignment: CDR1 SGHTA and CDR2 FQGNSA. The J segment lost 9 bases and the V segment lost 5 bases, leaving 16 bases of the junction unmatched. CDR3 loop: CASSPRTSGTLPFEQFF. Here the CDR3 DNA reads TGTGCCAGCAGCCCTCGGACTAGCGGAACTCTTCCTTTTGAGCAGTTCTTC.

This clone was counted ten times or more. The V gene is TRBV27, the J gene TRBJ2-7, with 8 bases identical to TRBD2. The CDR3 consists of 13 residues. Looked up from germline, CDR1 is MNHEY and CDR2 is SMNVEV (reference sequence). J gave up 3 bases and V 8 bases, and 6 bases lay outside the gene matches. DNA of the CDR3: TGTGCCAGCGGCCGGGAGGGCCGCTACGAGCAGTACTTC. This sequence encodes CASGREGRYEQYF.

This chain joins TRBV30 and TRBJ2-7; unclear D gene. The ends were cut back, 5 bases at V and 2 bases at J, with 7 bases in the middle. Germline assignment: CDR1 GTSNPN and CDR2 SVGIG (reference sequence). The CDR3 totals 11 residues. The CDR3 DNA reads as TGTGCCTGGGACGACCCCTACGAGCAGTACTTC. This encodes CAWDDPYEQYF.

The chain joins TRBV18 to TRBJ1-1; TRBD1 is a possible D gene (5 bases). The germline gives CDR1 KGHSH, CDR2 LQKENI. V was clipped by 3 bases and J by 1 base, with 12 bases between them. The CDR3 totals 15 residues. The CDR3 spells CASSPQGKKNTEAFF. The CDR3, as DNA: TGTGCCAGCTCACCCCAGGGAAAGAAGAACACTGAAGCTTTCTTT.

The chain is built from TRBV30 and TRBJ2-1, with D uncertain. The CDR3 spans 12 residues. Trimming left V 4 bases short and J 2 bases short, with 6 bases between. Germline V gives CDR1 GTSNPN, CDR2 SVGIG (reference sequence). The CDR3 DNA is TGTGCCTGGAAGGGAACCTACAATGAGCAGTTCTTC. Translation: CAWKGTYNEQFF.

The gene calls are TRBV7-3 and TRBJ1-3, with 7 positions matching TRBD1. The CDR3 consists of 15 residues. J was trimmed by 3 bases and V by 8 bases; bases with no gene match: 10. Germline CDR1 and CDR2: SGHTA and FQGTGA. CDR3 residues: CASQRGGGSGNTIYF. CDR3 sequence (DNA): TGTGCCAGCCAAAGGGGAGGGGGCAGTGGAAACACCATATATTTT.

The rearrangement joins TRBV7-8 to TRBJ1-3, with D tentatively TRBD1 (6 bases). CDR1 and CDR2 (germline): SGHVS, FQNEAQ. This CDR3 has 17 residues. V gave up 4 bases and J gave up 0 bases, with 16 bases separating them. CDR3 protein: CASSWKDRFSSGNTIYF. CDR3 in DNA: TGTGCCAGCAGCTGGAAAGACAGGTTCAGCTCTGGAAACACCATATATTTT.

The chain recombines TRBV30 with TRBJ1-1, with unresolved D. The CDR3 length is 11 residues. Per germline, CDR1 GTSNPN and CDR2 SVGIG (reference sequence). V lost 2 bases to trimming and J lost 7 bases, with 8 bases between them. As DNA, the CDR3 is TGTGCCTGGAGTTCATCCCGTGAAGCTTTCTTT. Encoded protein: CAWSSSREAFF.

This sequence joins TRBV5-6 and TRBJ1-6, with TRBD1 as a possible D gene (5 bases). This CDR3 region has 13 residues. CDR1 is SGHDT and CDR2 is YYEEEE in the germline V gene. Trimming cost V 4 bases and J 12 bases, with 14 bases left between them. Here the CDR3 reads CASSLGQFLPLHF. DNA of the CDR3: TGTGCCAGCAGCCTGGGGCAGTTCCTACCCCTCCACTTT.

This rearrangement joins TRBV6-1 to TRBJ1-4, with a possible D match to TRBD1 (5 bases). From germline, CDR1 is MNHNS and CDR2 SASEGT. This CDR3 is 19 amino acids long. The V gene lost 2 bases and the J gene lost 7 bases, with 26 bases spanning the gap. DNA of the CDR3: TGTGCCAGCAGTGAAAGGGGCGCAGGGCTGGTATCGGGGAGTGAAAAACTGTTTTTT. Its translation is CASSERGAGLVSGSEKLFF.